The 14 T cell receptor beta chains in this list originate from one sample, sequenced in a study of blood T cells in healthy people across ages. A second roughly 6 to 12 cycle PCR used barcoded and J-beta primers. MiXCR, run by TCRdb on the 5' RACE reads, gives a single entry per CDR3 protein. The sample has 1.8 million or so distinct CDR3 sequences, approximately 39% seen once. Sequencing was done on a sample of blood. These receptors were obtained from a human donor in good health.

V gene TRBV7-9 combines with J gene TRBJ2-7; 7 bases agree with TRBD2. Unmatched junction bases numbered 11, after V lost 5 bases and J lost 7 bases. CDR1 is SEHNR and CDR2 is FQNEAQ in the germline V gene (reference sequence). This CDR3 region has 14 residues. The CDR3 DNA sequence: TGTGCCAGCAGCCCTCTTGGGAGGGGTGGAGAGCAGTACTTC. It yields the protein CASSPLGRGGEQYF.

This clonotype was seen only a few times. The chain uses TRBV29-1 and TRBJ2-5; the match to TRBD1 covers 9 bases. V lost 2 bases, J lost 5 bases, and 12 bases stayed unmatched. This CDR3 contains 16 residues. The V gene's germline CDR1 is SQVTM and CDR2 ANQGSEA. The CDR3 bases are TGCAGCGTTGAAACCTCCGGACAGGGGAGGTTGGAGACCCAGTACTTC. It encodes CSVETSGQGRLETQYF.

This chain joins TRBV12-3 or TRBV12-4 and TRBJ2-4; no clear D. The CDR3 contains 15 residues. Trimming removed 5 bases from V and 3 bases from J, with 14 bases in between. The CDR3 DNA sequence: TGTGCCAGCAGTGGCTATTCCTTCGACAAAAACATTCAGTACTTC. Translated: CASSGYSFDKNIQYF.

CDR3 DNA: TGTGCCAGCAGCTTGCCCCAGGAACGTGCTCAGGGGATTGGATGTGGCTACACCTTC. Protein product: CASSLPQERAQGIGCGYTF. The chain carries TRBV11-3 and TRBJ1-2; D is possibly TRBD1 (6 bases). V lost 3 bases to trimming and J lost 7 bases, with 30 bases between them. Germline V gene data show CDR1 as SGHNT and CDR2 as YENEEA. The CDR3 sequence is 19 residues long.

This chain connects TRBV28 to TRBJ2-7, with 9 positions matching TRBD2. This CDR3 contains 14 residues. Looked up from germline, CDR1 is MDHEN and CDR2 is SYDVKM. V shed 2 bases and J 7 bases; nucleotides not matched to a gene: 6. The CDR3 is CASSLAGLAREQYF. The CDR3 DNA reads as TGTGCCAGCAGTTTAGCCGGACTAGCGAGGGAGCAGTACTTC.

This clonotype was counted a few times. The V call is TRBV20-1, the J call TRBJ2-7; 7 bases fit TRBD1. The CDR3 spans 11 residues. Per germline, CDR1 DFQATT and CDR2 SNEGSKA (reference sequence). CDR3 loop: CGTGDSYEQYF. The CDR3 coding sequence is TGCGGAACAGGGGACTCCTACGAGCAGTACTTC.

This chain uses TRBV18 with TRBJ2-4; the match to TRBD2 covers 10 bases. TRBJ2-7 matches the DNA end more closely, so the J call is doubtful. Germline V gene data show CDR1 as KGHSH and CDR2 as LQKENI. The CDR3 runs 15 residues. This CDR3 is CASSLGTLAGDEQYF. DNA of the CDR3: TGTGCCAGCTCCCTCGGGACTCTAGCGGGGGACGAGCAGTACTTC.

This clonotype occurred many times. The junction shows a germline mismatch at one end, possibly a read error. The V gene is TRBV5-1, the J gene TRBJ1-2, with 7 bases lining up with TRBD1. In germline, CDR1 is SGHRS, CDR2 YFSETQ. The CDR3 contains 13 residues. CDR3 in DNA: TGTGCCAGCAGCTTAGAGGGGGCTAGGGGCTACACCTTC. This translates into CASSLEGARGYTF. Combining the CDR3 with reference TRBV5-1 and TRBJ1-2 gives the whole variable domain KAGVTQTPRYLIKTRGQQVTLSCSPISGHRSVSWYQQTPGQGLQFLFEYFSETQRNKGNFPGRFSGRQFSNSRSEMNVSTLELGDSALYLCASSLEGARGYTFGSGTRLTVV.

This chain connects TRBV28 to TRBJ2-5, with no clear D. The V gene lost 6 bases and the J gene lost 3 bases, with 14 bases spanning the gap. Germline V CDR1 and CDR2: MDHEN, SYDVKM. CDR3 size: 14 residues. The CDR3 DNA is TGTGCCAGCAGGCTTATTAATGAGAAAGAGACCCAGTACTTC. Its translation: CASRLINEKETQYF.

The V gene is TRBV27, the J gene TRBJ2-7; 8 bases align to TRBD2. The CDR3 totals 15 residues. After removal of 0 bases from V and 2 bases from J, the junction contained 3 bases not matched to a gene. CDR1 MNHEY and CDR2 SMNVEV come from the germline V gene (reference sequence). In DNA, the CDR3 is TGTGCCAGCAGTTTATCGGGACTAGGAGCCTACGAGCAGTACTTC. It is translated as CASSLSGLGAYEQYF.

This clonotype was picked up a small number of times. J is TRBJ1-2 and V is TRBV7-2; maybe TRBD1 (5 bases). V was trimmed by 5 bases and J by 2 bases, leaving 12 bases between them. CDR1 is SGHTA and CDR2 is FQGNSA in the germline V gene. This CDR3 comprises 14 residues. Here the CDR3 DNA reads TGTGCCAGCAGCCTAATGGGACGGAACTATGGCTACACCTTC. Its protein product is CASSLMGRNYGYTF.

This chain uses TRBV6-2 or TRBV6-3 with TRBJ2-5; 8 bases align to TRBD2. Germline loops: CDR1 MNHEY, CDR2 SVGEGT. The V and J ends lost 5 bases and 2 bases, in that order; junction bases with no gene match: 7. This CDR3 spans 15 amino acids. The CDR3 region is CASSPGLANQETQYF. CDR3 nucleotide sequence: TGTGCCAGCAGTCCCGGACTAGCAAATCAAGAGACCCAGTACTTC.

The chain carries TRBV2 and TRBJ1-1; TRBD1 aligns across 8 bases. This CDR3 has 13 residues. Germline V gene sequence: CDR1 SNHLY, CDR2 FYNNEI. V lost 5 bases and J lost 5; bases outside the gene matches: 4. CDR3 nucleotide sequence: TGTGCCAGCAGTACAGGGGGTAAGACTGAAGCTTTCTTT. It is translated as CASSTGGKTEAFF.

This chain's CDR3 is CASSQAEGYYGYTF. As DNA, the CDR3 is TGTGCCAGCAGCCAAGCGGAGGGATACTATGGCTACACCTTC. The V and J genes are TRBV3-1 and TRBJ1-2; D is uncertain. With 1 base removed from V and 3 bases from J, the gap between germline ends came to 9 bases. Germline lookup yields CDR1 LGHDT and CDR2 YNNKEL (reference sequence). CDR3 size: 14 residues.